Here is one TCR beta chain with its context. Its antigen is undetermined. Germline V gene lookup returns CDR1 MNHEY and CDR2 SVGAGI. The CDR3 spans 15 residues. V gave up 8 bases and J gave up 0 bases, with 14 bases separating them. The libraries were made with immunoSEQ version 4 in survey mode. Assay: immunoSEQ multiplex PCR; the TCRdb copy retains only in-frame clones and omits some. The profile shows about 40,000 clones, about four fifths of them singletons. The stimulus was an HIV-1 Gag 15-mer peptide pool, about 1 ug/peptide/mL. Sorted nonresponding memory CD4+ T cells were CD40L-negative, CD69-negative, CD45RO-high. The sample originates from a study of persistence of HIV-infected CD4 T cells.

The sequenced sample was CD4+ T cells sorted from PBMCs after approximately 18-hour stimulation, obtained from a patient who received antiretroviral therapy. The receptor was isolated from an adult man with HIV who was CMV-seropositive. The V gene is TRBV6-5, the J gene TRBJ1-3; possible D gene TRBD1, 6 bases. The CDR3 nucleotides read TGTGCCAGCCGGGCGGGGGCGAGCTCTGGAAACACCATATATTTT. Translation: CASRAGASSGNTIYF.